The 32 T cell receptor beta chains given below trace back to one sample, sequenced in a study of blood T cell repertoires in COVID-19. Only in-frame clones appear in the TCRdb table, and some are missing; sequencing was by immunoSEQ multiplex PCR. Altogether under 150,000 clones are present, 79% being singletons, with the ten largest covering 3% to 4.5%. The source material was peripheral blood. The source of these receptors is a man between 60 and 70 years old with acute or convalescent COVID-19.

The J gene is TRBJ1-1, the V gene TRBV29-1, with D perhaps matching TRBD1 (6 bases). V lost 3 bases and J lost 1, with 9 bases in between. The germline CDR1 and CDR2 sequences are SQVTM and ANQGSEA. This CDR3 is built from 13 residues. The DNA of the CDR3 is TGCAGCGTTGAGAGACAGGAGAACACTGAAGCTTTCTTT. Its protein is CSVERQENTEAFF.

V gene TRBV6-1 combines with J gene TRBJ2-5, with TRBD1 identical over 7 bases. V lost 3 bases, J lost 5 bases, and 15 bases stayed unmatched. The CDR3 loop spans 17 amino acids. Germline CDR1 is MNHNS and CDR2 is SASEGT. The CDR3 here is CASSEAIITGVGETQYF. The CDR3 coding sequence is TGTGCCAGCAGTGAGGCCATCATCACAGGGGTTGGTGAGACCCAGTACTTC.

The gene calls are TRBV28 and TRBJ2-7; D not certain. Trimming shortened V by 3 bases and J by 0 bases, and 6 bases separated the two germline ends. This CDR3 is 13 amino acids long. Per the germline V gene, CDR1 is MDHEN and CDR2 is SYDVKM. In DNA, the CDR3 is TGTGCCAGCAGTTTTTTCCTCTCCTACGAGCAGTACTTC. Its protein product is CASSFFLSYEQYF.

On this clone itself: Different DNA sequences within this sample yield the same CDR3. The rearrangement joins TRBV4-3 to TRBJ1-1; D not resolved. The CDR3 runs 15 residues. Germline CDR1 and CDR2: LGHNA and YSLEER. Trimming removed 1 base at V and 0 bases at J, with 9 bases between. DNA of the CDR3: TGCGCCAGCAGCCAAGGGGCGGGGATGAACACTGAAGCTTTCTTT. Its protein is CASSQGAGMNTEAFF.

The count of this clone is one. This chain links TRBV5-1 with TRBJ2-7; D may be TRBD2 (5 bases). Trimming removed 4 bases from V and 3 bases from J, with 14 bases in between. In germline, CDR1 is SGHRS, CDR2 YFSETQ. CDR3 length: 14 amino acids. The CDR3 loop reads CASSPDGGNYEQYF. The DNA for the CDR3 is TGCGCCAGCAGCCCTGACGGAGGAAACTACGAGCAGTACTTC.

This clone was seen only a few times. This chain uses TRBV18 with TRBJ1-5, with 12 positions matching TRBD1. There are 17 residues in the CDR3. Unmatched junction bases numbered 7, after V lost 4 bases and J lost 3 bases. Germline loops: CDR1 KGHSH, CDR2 LQKENI. The CDR3 coding sequence is TGTGCCAGCTCACTGGGACAGGGGGCAATTATCAATCAGCCCCAGCATTTT. Amino acid sequence: CASSLGQGAIINQPQHF.

V is TRBV4-1 and J is TRBJ1-5; D possibly corresponds to TRBD1 (5 bases). The CDR3 is made up of 16 amino acids. Between the trimmed V and J ends, which lost 2 bases and 3 bases, there was a span of 14 bases. Looked up from germline, CDR1 is MGHRA and CDR2 is YSYEKL. The CDR3 DNA is TGCGCCAGCAGCCAACAGGGCCCCCCACTCAATCAGCCCCAGCATTTT. This encodes CASSQQGPPLNQPQHF.

The chain combines TRBV28 with TRBJ1-2, with TRBD1 matching over 8 bases. The V gene's germline CDR1 is MDHEN and CDR2 SYDVKM. V shed 4 bases and J 4 bases; nucleotides not matched to a gene: 8. The CDR3 contains 15 residues. The chain's CDR3 is CASSSQGAGVYGYTF. CDR3 nucleotides: TGTGCCAGCAGTTCCCAGGGGGCAGGGGTCTATGGCTACACCTTC.

The chain joins TRBV11-2 to TRBJ2-3; a weak D match, TRBD2 (6 bases). Germline CDR1 reads SGHAT; CDR2 reads FQNNGV. V lost 6 bases and J lost 0, with 13 bases in between. This CDR3 region has 15 residues. The CDR3, as DNA: TGTGCCAGCAGAAAGCCGGGACTTAGCACAGATACGCAGTATTTT. Residues: CASRKPGLSTDTQYF.

The chain couples TRBV27 to TRBJ1-2; 8 positions agree with TRBD1. Germline-derived CDR1 and CDR2 are MNHEY and SMNVEV (reference sequence). The CDR3 has 14 amino acids. With 4 bases clipped from V and 3 bases from J, the junction kept 4 bases outside the gene matches. The CDR3 DNA sequence: TGTGCCAGCAGTTGGACAGGGCTGGACTATGGCTACACCTTC. This encodes CASSWTGLDYGYTF.

The J gene is TRBJ1-1, the V gene TRBV4-3; maybe TRBD1 (5 bases). The length of the CDR3 is 14 residues. The V gene's germline CDR1 is LGHNA and CDR2 YSLEER. V lost 1 base and J lost 3, with 9 bases in between. The CDR3 coding sequence is TGCGCCAGCAGCCAAGGGGGGGTCGACACTGAAGCTTTCTTT. It encodes CASSQGGVDTEAFF.

The gene calls are TRBV6-5 and TRBJ2-7; 11 nucleotides line up with TRBD1. J gave up 7 bases and V 7 bases, and 12 bases lay outside the gene matches. The germline V gene encodes CDR1 MNHEY and CDR2 SVGAGI. CDR3 length equals 15 residues. The CDR3 protein is CASTSGGTGGDEQYF. CDR3 in DNA: TGTGCCAGCACCTCTGGAGGGACAGGGGGTGATGAGCAGTACTTC.

The chain recombines TRBV28 with TRBJ2-3; 10 bases are shared with TRBD1. The CDR3 consists of 15 residues. The germline gives CDR1 MDHEN, CDR2 SYDVKM. V was pared by 10 bases and J by 2 bases, with 9 bases of the junction left unmatched. The CDR3 nucleotides are TGTGCCACCTTGTATGGGACAGGGGACACAGATACGCAGTATTTT. As protein: CATLYGTGDTDTQYF.

This chain links TRBV5-4 with TRBJ2-2, with 9 bases matching TRBD1. J was trimmed by 4 bases and V by 5 bases; bases with no gene match: 6. This CDR3 has 15 amino acids. CDR1 and CDR2 from the germline V gene are SGHNT and YYREEE (reference sequence). The DNA of the CDR3 is TGTGCCAGCAGTACCGGGACAGGGTCCACCGGGGAGCTGTTTTTT. Protein sequence: CASSTGTGSTGELFF.

The chain carries TRBV7-9 and TRBJ2-1; 11 bases match TRBD2. V trimming: 5 bases; J trimming: 4 bases; junction bases outside the gene matches: 10. CDR3 size: 17 residues. From germline, CDR1 is SEHNR and CDR2 FQNEAQ (reference sequence). This CDR3 reads CASSQGLAVTEYNEQFF. The CDR3 DNA sequence: TGTGCCAGCAGCCAGGGACTAGCGGTAACAGAGTACAATGAGCAGTTCTTC.

This clone was counted once. The rearrangement uses TRBV12-3 or TRBV12-4 and TRBJ2-6; D not resolved. V lost 9 bases and J 4 bases, leaving 4 bases between the germline ends. CDR3 length: 11 residues. As DNA, the CDR3 is TGTGCCAGTCGGGGGGCCAACGTCCTGACTTTC. This translates into CASRGANVLTF.

The chain combines TRBV2 with TRBJ1-6; D may be TRBD1 (6 bases). Germline CDR1 and CDR2: SNHLY and FYNNEI. The V end was cut by 10 bases, the J end by 7 bases, with 14 bases between. The CDR3 spans 13 residues. CDR3 nucleotide sequence: TGTGCCACCTCACAGGGTTTCAATTCACCCCTCCACTTT. Translation gives CATSQGFNSPLHF.

The J gene is TRBJ2-7, the V gene TRBV6-1; 11 bases line up with TRBD2. Per the germline V gene, CDR1 is MNHNS and CDR2 is SASEGT. The J segment lost 6 bases and the V segment lost 0 bases, leaving 4 bases of the junction unmatched. CDR3 size: 15 residues. CDR3 in amino acids: CASSEASLAGGEQYF. CDR3 coding DNA: TGTGCCAGCAGTGAAGCGAGTCTAGCGGGAGGCGAGCAGTACTTC.

The chain links TRBV28 to TRBJ1-5; D is unresolved. The CDR3 totals 15 residues. V gave up 8 bases and J gave up 5 bases, with 19 bases separating them. Germline values: CDR1 MDHEN, CDR2 SYDVKM. The chain's CDR3 is CASGRAPGTYQPQHF. The CDR3 DNA is TGTGCCAGCGGGCGGGCCCCCGGCACCTATCAGCCCCAGCATTTT.

V gene TRBV6-2 or TRBV6-3 combines with J gene TRBJ2-1; 8 nucleotides align to TRBD2. V was clipped by 4 bases and J by 6 bases; unmatched bases: 14. The V gene's germline CDR1 is MNHEY and CDR2 SVGEGT. This CDR3 has 17 amino acids. CDR3 nucleotides: TGTGCCAGCAGTTTGGGGGGCGCGGGAGGCCGTCTCAATGAGCAGTTCTTC. Translated: CASSLGGAGGRLNEQFF.

This clone was recorded once. This rearrangement joins TRBV7-2 to TRBJ2-1; D possibly corresponds to TRBD2 (7 bases). Per the germline V gene, CDR1 is SGHTA and CDR2 is FQGNSA. V lost 2 bases and J lost 3, with 20 bases in between. The CDR3 is made up of 18 amino acids. In DNA form, the CDR3 reads TGTGCCAGCAGCTTAAGCCCCCGGGGAGGGGGTGGCTACAATGAGCAGTTCTTC. Protein sequence: CASSLSPRGGGGYNEQFF.

The V call is TRBV6-1, the J call TRBJ1-1, with a possible D match to TRBD1 (6 bases). This CDR3 comprises 15 residues. Germline V CDR1 and CDR2: MNHNS, SASEGT. V lost 0 bases, J lost 1 base, and 9 bases lay in between. In DNA form, the CDR3 reads TGTGCCAGCAGTGAAGCCCGGACAGCGAACACTGAAGCTTTCTTT. Amino acids: CASSEARTANTEAFF.

The chain links TRBV7-9 to TRBJ2-2, with D maybe TRBD1 (5 bases). CDR3 length: 12 amino acids. Looked up from germline, CDR1 is SEHNR and CDR2 is FQNEAQ (reference sequence). Trimming took off 5 bases at V and 7 bases at J, with 8 bases between the two ends. The CDR3 region has the DNA TGTGCCAGCAGCCGACAGCACGGGGAGCTGTTTTTT. It codes for CASSRQHGELFF.

V usage is TRBV10-3 and J usage is TRBJ1-1, with a possible D match to TRBD1 (6 bases). The germline V gene has CDR1 ENHRY and CDR2 SYGVKD. V was pared by 6 bases and J by 4 bases, with 12 bases between. There are 13 residues in the CDR3. DNA for the CDR3: TGTGCCATCAGATACAGGGAGGGCACTGAAGCTTTCTTT. As protein: CAIRYREGTEAFF.

The V gene is TRBV3-1 (or the pseudogene TRBV3-2), the J gene TRBJ1-3, with D unresolved. This CDR3 contains 15 residues. Trimming removed 1 base at V and 0 bases at J, with 7 bases between. CDR1 and CDR2 (germline): LGHDT, YNNKEL (reference sequence). The CDR3 sequence: CASSQGRSSGNTIYF. In DNA form, the CDR3 reads TGTGCCAGCAGCCAAGGGCGGAGCTCTGGAAACACCATATATTTT.

The chain joins TRBV5-1 to TRBJ2-5; 9 nucleotides align to TRBD2. The V and J ends lost 0 bases and 4 bases, in that order; junction bases with no gene match: 7. The germline gives CDR1 SGHRS, CDR2 YFSETQ. The CDR3 is made up of 16 amino acids. The CDR3 sequence is CASSLAQAGGRETQYF. The CDR3 bases are TGCGCCAGCAGCTTGGCCCAAGCGGGAGGCCGAGAGACCCAGTACTTC.

The chain uses TRBV5-4 and TRBJ1-2; 7 bases are shared with TRBD1. In germline, CDR1 is SGHNT, CDR2 YYREEE (reference sequence). The length of the CDR3 is 15 residues. With 4 bases clipped from V and 6 bases from J, the junction kept 12 bases outside the gene matches. The chain's CDR3 is CASSPGDRDGHGYTF. The CDR3 nucleotides read TGTGCCAGCAGCCCCGGCGACAGGGACGGTCATGGCTACACCTTC.

The gene calls are TRBV7-9 and TRBJ2-7, with 7 positions matching TRBD1. Trimming at V came to 3 bases and at J to 1 base, leaving 6 bases not matched to a gene. The length of the CDR3 is 15 residues. Looked up from germline, CDR1 is SEHNR and CDR2 is FQNEAQ (reference sequence). The DNA for the CDR3 is TGTGCCAGCAGCTTTGGGACAGAAACTTCCTACGAGCAGTACTTC. Its protein product is CASSFGTETSYEQYF.

The V and J genes are TRBV4-2 and TRBJ2-4; D is possibly TRBD2 (5 bases). The ends were cut back, 1 base at V and 1 base at J, with 11 bases in the middle. The CDR3 runs 16 residues. The V gene's germline CDR1 is LGHNA and CDR2 YNFKEQ. The chain's CDR3 is CASSQAASWAKNIQYF. The CDR3 nucleotides read TGTGCCAGCAGCCAAGCGGCTAGCTGGGCCAAAAACATTCAGTACTTC.

This clone was detected a few times. The chain has TRBV21-1 and TRBJ2-7; the table calls TRBD1, which could not be checked here. TRBV21-1 represents a pseudogene. The CDR3 totals 15 residues. The CDR3 sequence is CASSKARQRPTEQYF. The CDR3 bases are TGTGCCAGCAGCAAAGCCCGACAGCGACCCACCGAGCAGTACTTC.

The chain employs TRBV3-1 (or the pseudogene TRBV3-2) and TRBJ1-1; 7 bases agree with TRBD1. Trimming removed 6 bases from V and 1 base from J; junction bases left unmatched: 2. CDR1 and CDR2 from the germline V gene are LGHDT and YNNKEL (reference sequence). The CDR3 spans 13 residues. This CDR3 is CASRDRRNTEAFF. CDR3 DNA sequence: TGTGCCAGCAGGGACAGGAGGAACACTGAAGCTTTCTTT.

The J gene is TRBJ1-3, the V gene TRBV28; a possible D gene is TRBD1 (6 bases). Germline values: CDR1 MDHEN, CDR2 SYDVKM. Trimming left V 1 base short and J 7 bases short, with 14 bases between. CDR3 size: 15 residues. The DNA of the CDR3 is TGTGCCAGCAGTTTATACCCACAGGGTGGGAACACCATATATTTT. Amino acid sequence: CASSLYPQGGNTIYF.